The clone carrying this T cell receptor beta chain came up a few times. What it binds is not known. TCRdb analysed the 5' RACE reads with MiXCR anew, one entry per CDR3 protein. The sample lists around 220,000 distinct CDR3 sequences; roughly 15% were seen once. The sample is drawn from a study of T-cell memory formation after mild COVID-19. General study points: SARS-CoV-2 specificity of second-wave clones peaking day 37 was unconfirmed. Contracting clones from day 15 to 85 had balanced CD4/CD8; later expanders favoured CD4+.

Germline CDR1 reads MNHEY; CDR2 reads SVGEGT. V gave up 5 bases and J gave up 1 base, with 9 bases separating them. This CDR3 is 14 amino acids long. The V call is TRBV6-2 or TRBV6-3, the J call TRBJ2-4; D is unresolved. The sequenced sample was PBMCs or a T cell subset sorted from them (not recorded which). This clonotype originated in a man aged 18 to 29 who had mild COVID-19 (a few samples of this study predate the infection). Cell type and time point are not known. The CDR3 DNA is TGTGCCAGCAGTAGGCGTTCGGCCAAAAACATTCAGTACTTC. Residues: CASSRRSAKNIQYF.